This T cell receptor (beta chain) appears in the sequencing data of a study of blood T cells in healthy people across ages. Worth noting for this clonotype: Antigen: not known.

The V and J ends lost 5 bases and 1 base respectively, with 20 bases between them. The CDR3 spans 17 residues. Sample donors were healthy Caucasian individuals that came from Russia, aged roughly 6 to 100. The authors drew ten milliliters of peripheral blood from each donor. Primers used in a second PCR of roughly 6 to 11 cycles were a sample-barcoded 5' primer and a J-beta primer mix. TCRdb processed the 5' RACE reads anew with MiXCR; each CDR3 protein has one entry. The sample contains hundreds of thousands of distinct CDR3 sequences, approximately 49% of which appear only once. Study conclusions and caveats: Estimated diversity that came from one million T cells was considered an underestimate. In long-lived donors, naive CD4+ cell counts and diversity exceeded those of aged donors.

Sequencing input: blood. The chain links TRBV12-3 or TRBV12-4 to TRBJ1-2; no clear D. The sequence was collected from a woman between 55 and 75 years old in good health. The CDR3 loop reads CASSHIVAGFHNYGYTF. CDR3 sequence (DNA): TGTGCCAGCAGTCACATCGTCGCGGGGTTCCATAACTATGGCTACACCTTC.